This TCR beta chain was recorded in a study of blood T cell repertoires in COVID-19. In the study overall: Researchers got acute and convalescent COVID-19 samples from the United States, Italy and Spain. Sources were T cells, B-cell-depleted T cells, or PBMCs; the material itself was cDNA or gDNA.

CDR3 length: 16 residues. The germline CDR1 and CDR2 sequences are LGHDT and YNNKEL (reference sequence). Trimming cost V 4 bases and J 0 bases, with 13 bases left between them. Original handling: Reference gene primer amplification yielded estimated nucleated cell counts. Measured with immunoSEQ multiplex PCR; TCRdb has only the in-frame clones, and not every one. Clone size and V and J calls were adopted from that table, with D and trimming inferred from the DNA. The repertoire holds some 51,000 clones, with approximately 90% as singletons. This clone was found once. Source material: peripheral blood. The chain recombines TRBV3-1 (or the pseudogene TRBV3-2) with TRBJ1-3, with D unclear. The receptor was derived from a human donor with active COVID-19. The donor label of this sample is uncertain. The CDR3 bases are TGTGCCAGCAGCCGGAGAGTACATAGCTCTGGAAACACCATATATTTT. It yields the protein CASSRRVHSSGNTIYF.